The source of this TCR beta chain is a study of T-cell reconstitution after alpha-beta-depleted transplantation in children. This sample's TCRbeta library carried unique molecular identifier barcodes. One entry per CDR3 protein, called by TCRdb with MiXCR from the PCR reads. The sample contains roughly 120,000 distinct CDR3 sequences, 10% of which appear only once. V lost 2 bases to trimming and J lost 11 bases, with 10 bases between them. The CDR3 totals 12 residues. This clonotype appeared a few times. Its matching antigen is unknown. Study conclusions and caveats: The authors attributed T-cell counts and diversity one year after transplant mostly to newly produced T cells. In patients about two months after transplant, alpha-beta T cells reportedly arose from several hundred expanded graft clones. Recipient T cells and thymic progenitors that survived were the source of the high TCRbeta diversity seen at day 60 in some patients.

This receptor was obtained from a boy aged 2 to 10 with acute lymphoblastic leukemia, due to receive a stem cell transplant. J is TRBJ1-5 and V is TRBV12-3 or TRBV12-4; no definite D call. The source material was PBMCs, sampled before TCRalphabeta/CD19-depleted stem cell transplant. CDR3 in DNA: TGTGCCAGCAGTTTATCGGGTGGGGCCCAGCATTTT. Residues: CASSLSGGAQHF.